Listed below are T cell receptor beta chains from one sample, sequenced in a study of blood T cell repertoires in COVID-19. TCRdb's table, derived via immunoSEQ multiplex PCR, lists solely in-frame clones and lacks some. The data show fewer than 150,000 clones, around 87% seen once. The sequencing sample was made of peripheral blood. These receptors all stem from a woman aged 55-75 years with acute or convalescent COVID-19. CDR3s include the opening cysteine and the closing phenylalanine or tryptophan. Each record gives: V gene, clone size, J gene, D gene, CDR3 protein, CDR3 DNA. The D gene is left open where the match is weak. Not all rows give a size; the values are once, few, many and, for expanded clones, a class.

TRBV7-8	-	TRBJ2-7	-	CASSLSETLSYEQYF	TGTGCCAGCAGCTTATCGGAGACCCTCTCCTACGAGCAGTACTTC
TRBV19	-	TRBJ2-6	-	CASSIRQPSGANVLTF	TGTGCCAGTAGTATCCGACAGCCCTCTGGGGCCAACGTCCTGACTTTC
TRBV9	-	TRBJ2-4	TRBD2	CASSRSGTTKNIQYF	TGTGCCAGCAGCCGTTCTGGGACTACTAAAAACATTCAGTACTTC
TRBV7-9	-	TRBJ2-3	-	CASSPVPNTQYF	TGTGCCAGCAGCCCGGTCCCTAATACGCAGTATTTT
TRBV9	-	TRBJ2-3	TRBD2	CASSAGLAGTDTQYF	TGTGCCAGCAGCGCGGGACTAGCGGGAACAGATACGCAGTATTTT
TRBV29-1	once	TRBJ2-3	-	CSVGTDTQYF	TGCAGCGTCGGGACAGATACGCAGTATTTT
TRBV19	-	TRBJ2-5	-	CASSISGVTQETQYF	TGTGCCAGTAGTATATCCGGGGTCACCCAAGAGACCCAGTACTTC
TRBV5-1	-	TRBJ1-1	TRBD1	CATKTGTANTEAFF	TGCGCCACAAAGACCGGGACAGCTAACACTGAAGCTTTCTTT
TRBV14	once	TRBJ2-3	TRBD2	CASSLGLAVMDTQYF	TGTGCCAGCAGCCTCGGACTAGCCGTCATGGATACGCAGTATTTT
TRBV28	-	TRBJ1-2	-	CASSPHYGYTF	TGTGCCAGCAGTCCTCACTATGGCTACACCTTC
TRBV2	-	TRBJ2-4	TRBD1	CASSAGSGQVGDIQYF	TGTGCCAGCAGTGCCGGGTCCGGACAGGTGGGGGACATTCAGTACTTC
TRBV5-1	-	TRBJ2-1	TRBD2	CASSSLADDYNEQFF	TGCGCCAGCAGCTCCCTAGCGGACGACTACAATGAGCAGTTCTTC
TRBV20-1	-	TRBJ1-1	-	CSASPTGNTEAFF	TGCAGTGCTAGTCCAACAGGGAACACTGAAGCTTTCTTT
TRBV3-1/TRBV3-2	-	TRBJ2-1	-	CASSQDPTVNEQFF	TGTGCCAGCAGCCAAGATCCGACTGTCAATGAGCAGTTCTTC
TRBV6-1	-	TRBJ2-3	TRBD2	CASSESWATSVGVPDTQYF	TGTGCCAGCAGTGAATCCTGGGCGACTAGCGTGGGAGTGCCAGATACGCAGTATTTT
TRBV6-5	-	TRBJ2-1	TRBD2	CASSYLGLANEQFF	TGTGCCAGCAGTTACTTGGGACTAGCCAATGAGCAGTTCTTC
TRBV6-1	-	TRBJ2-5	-	CASSGPGHRFQETQYF	TGTGCCAGCAGTGGCCCGGGACACCGTTTCCAGGAGACCCAGTACTTC
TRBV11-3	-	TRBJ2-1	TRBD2	CASSLAGGYYNEQFF	TGTGCCAGCAGCTTAGCGGGAGGGTACTACAATGAGCAGTTCTTC
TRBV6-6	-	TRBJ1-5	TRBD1	CASRDRGRQPQHF	TGTGCCAGCAGAGACAGGGGGCGGCAGCCCCAGCATTTT
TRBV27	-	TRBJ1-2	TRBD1	CASSPTAGTVYGYTF	TGTGCCAGCAGTCCGACCGCCGGGACAGTCTATGGCTACACCTTC
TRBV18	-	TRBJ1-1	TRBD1	CASSPRDRGQNTEAFF	TGTGCCAGCTCACCCCGCGACAGGGGGCAAAACACTGAAGCTTTCTTT
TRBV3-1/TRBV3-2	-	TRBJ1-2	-	CASSLSFDRYYGYTF	TGTGCCAGCAGCCTATCCTTTGACAGGTACTATGGCTACACCTTC
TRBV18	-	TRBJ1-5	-	CASSPGAAQPQHF	TGTGCCAGCTCACCAGGGGCGGCTCAGCCCCAGCATTTT
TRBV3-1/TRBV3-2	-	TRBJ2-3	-	CASSQGRGPSTDTQYF	TGTGCCAGCAGCCAAGGCAGGGGCCCTTCCACAGATACGCAGTATTTT
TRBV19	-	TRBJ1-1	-	CASSTGLNTEAFF	TGTGCCAGTAGCACAGGGTTGAACACTGAAGCTTTCTTT
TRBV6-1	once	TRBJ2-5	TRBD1	CASSEALRTGGSETQYF	TGTGCCAGCAGTGAAGCGCTGCGGACAGGGGGCTCGGAGACCCAGTACTTC
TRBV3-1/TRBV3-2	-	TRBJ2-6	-	CGAGSSGANVLTF	TGTGGGGCGGGATCCTCTGGGGCCAACGTCCTGACTTTC
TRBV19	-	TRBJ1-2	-	CASSTGTGNVGYTF	TGTGCCAGTAGTACGGGGACTGGGAATGTTGGCTACACCTTC
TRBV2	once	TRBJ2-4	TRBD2	CASRTSGSVDIQYF	TGTGCCAGCAGGACTAGCGGGAGTGTAGACATTCAGTACTTC
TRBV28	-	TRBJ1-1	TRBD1	CASIEGQIGEAFF	TGTGCCAGCATCGAGGGACAGATCGGTGAAGCTTTCTTT
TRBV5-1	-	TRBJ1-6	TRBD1	CASSWDRANSPLHF	TGCGCCAGCAGCTGGGACAGGGCCAATTCACCCCTCCACTTT
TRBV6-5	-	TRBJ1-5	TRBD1	CASSQGQGVNQPQHF	TGTGCCAGCAGCCAGGGACAGGGGGTCAATCAGCCCCAGCATTTT
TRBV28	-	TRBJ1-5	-	CASSSSHNQPQHF	TGTGCCAGCAGTTCAAGCCACAATCAGCCCCAGCATTTT
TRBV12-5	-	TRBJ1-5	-	CASGTNQPQHF	TGTGCTAGTGGTACAAACCAGCCCCAGCATTTT
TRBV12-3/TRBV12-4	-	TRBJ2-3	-	CASSTRLSDTQYF	TGTGCCAGCAGTACTAGGTTGTCAGATACGCAGTATTTT
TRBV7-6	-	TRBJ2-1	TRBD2	CASSLLPGLAGGSSYNEQFF	TGTGCCAGCAGCTTACTACCGGGACTAGCGGGAGGTTCCTCCTACAATGAGCAGTTCTTC
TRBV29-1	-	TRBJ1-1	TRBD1	CSVGGTGMNTEAFF	TGCAGCGTTGGAGGGACAGGGATGAACACTGAAGCTTTCTTT
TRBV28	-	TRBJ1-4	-	CASSTRDKTNEKLFF	TGTGCCAGCAGTACCCGGGACAAGACTAATGAAAAACTGTTTTTT
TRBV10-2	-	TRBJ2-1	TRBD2	CASSSGSSQFF	TGCGCCAGCTCTAGCGGGAGTAGCCAGTTCTTC
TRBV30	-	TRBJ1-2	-	CAWREGKLADGYTF	TGTGCCTGGAGAGAGGGAAAGTTAGCGGATGGCTACACCTTC
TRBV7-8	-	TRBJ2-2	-	CASSLEGGLYTGELFF	TGTGCCAGCAGCTTAGAGGGGGGGCTTTACACCGGGGAGCTGTTTTTT
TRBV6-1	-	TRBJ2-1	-	CASSEFNSNEQFF	TGTGCCAGCAGTGAATTTAATAGCAATGAGCAGTTCTTC
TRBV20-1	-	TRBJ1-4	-	CSAPDSEKLFF	TGCAGTGCGCCGGACAGTGAAAAACTGTTTTTT
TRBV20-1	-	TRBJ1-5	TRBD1	CSASGGTGNQPQHF	TGCAGTGCTAGTGGGGGGACAGGCAATCAGCCCCAGCATTTT
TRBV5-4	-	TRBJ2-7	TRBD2	CASSLGTSGIVYEQYF	TGTGCCAGCAGCTTGGGGACTAGCGGGATCGTCTACGAGCAGTACTTC
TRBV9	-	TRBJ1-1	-	CASSANRLNTEAFF	TGTGCCAGCAGCGCGAACAGGTTGAACACTGAAGCTTTCTTT